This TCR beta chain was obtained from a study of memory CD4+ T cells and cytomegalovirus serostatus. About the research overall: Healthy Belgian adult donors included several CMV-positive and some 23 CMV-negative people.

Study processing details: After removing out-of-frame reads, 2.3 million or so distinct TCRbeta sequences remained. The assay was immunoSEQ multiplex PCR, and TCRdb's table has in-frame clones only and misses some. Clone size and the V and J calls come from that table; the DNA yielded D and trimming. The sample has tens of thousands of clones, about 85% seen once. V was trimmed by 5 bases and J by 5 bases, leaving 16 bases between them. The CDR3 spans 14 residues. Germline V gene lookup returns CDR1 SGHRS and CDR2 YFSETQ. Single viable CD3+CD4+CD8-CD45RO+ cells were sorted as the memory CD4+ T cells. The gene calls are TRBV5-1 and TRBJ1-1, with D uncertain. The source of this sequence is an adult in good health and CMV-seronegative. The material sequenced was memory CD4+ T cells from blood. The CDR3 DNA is TGCGCCAGCAGTCGTGAAAGGGCGGGTACTGAAGCTTTCTTT. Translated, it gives CASSRERAGTEAFF.